Included here is one T cell receptor (beta chain) sequence, with context. Its specificity is not known. Germline V lookup: CDR1 DFQATT, CDR2 SNEGSKA (reference sequence). V was pared by 0 bases and J by 3 bases, with 5 bases of the junction left unmatched. This CDR3 spans 15 amino acids. This sample's TCRbeta library carried unique molecular identifier barcodes. TCRdb redid the calling of the PCR reads with MiXCR, one entry per CDR3 protein. The data hold roughly 110,000 distinct CDR3 sequences, with about 9.3% observed a single time. The sample comes from a study of T-cell reconstitution after alpha-beta-depleted transplantation in children. General study points: Two months or so post-transplant, alpha-beta T cells reportedly derived from several hundred expanded graft clones.

V usage is TRBV20-1 and J usage is TRBJ2-1, with 7 bases aligning to TRBD2. The sequence was collected from a boy aged 2 to 10 with acute lymphoblastic leukemia, due to receive a stem cell transplant. Sample: PBMCs, taken before TCRalphabeta/CD19-depleted stem cell transplant. The CDR3 DNA follows: TGCAGTGCTAGAGACGGCGGGGGAAACTACAATGAGCAGTTCTTC. Protein sequence: CSARDGGGNYNEQFF.